These 22 T cell receptor beta chains were all obtained from the same sample, sequenced in a study of cytomegalovirus exposure and HLA in healthy donors. The assay was immunoSEQ multiplex PCR, and TCRdb's table has in-frame clones only and misses some. The sample shows tens of thousands of clones, around 94% of them seen only once. Sequencing input: PBMCs. The receptors originated from a woman aged 18-29 years in good health and CMV-seropositive.

DNA for the CDR3: TGTGCCTGGGGGGGCTTAGAGACCCAGTACTTC. Residues: CAWGGLETQYF. The genes are TRBV30 and TRBJ2-5; tentatively, D is TRBD1 (6 bases). V lost 5 bases and J 4 bases, leaving 8 bases between the germline ends. Looked up from germline, CDR1 is GTSNPN and CDR2 is SVGIG (reference sequence). This CDR3 has 11 residues.

The rearrangement links TRBV4-1 to TRBJ2-7, with TRBD1 identical over 7 bases. Germline V gives CDR1 MGHRA, CDR2 YSYEKL. V lost 0 bases and J lost 0; bases outside the gene matches: 11. The length of the CDR3 is 18 residues. CDR3 DNA: TGCGCCAGCAGCCAAGAGGGCCGGGTTTGGGACAGCTCCTACGAGCAGTACTTC. Residues: CASSQEGRVWDSSYEQYF.

The CDR3 protein is CASRRYVDYGYTF. The CDR3 DNA reads as TGTGCCAGCAGGAGATATGTCGACTATGGCTACACCTTC. The V and J genes are TRBV5-4 and TRBJ1-2; D is unresolved. Trimming stripped 5 bases from V and 3 bases from J, with 11 bases between. The germline V gene has CDR1 SGHNT and CDR2 YYREEE (reference sequence). The CDR3 sequence is 13 residues long.

The chain joins TRBV7-2 to TRBJ2-3, with 7 bases aligning to TRBD1. Germline values: CDR1 SGHTA, CDR2 FQGNSA. The length of the CDR3 is 17 residues. The ends lost 4 bases at V and 0 bases at J; junction bases unmatched: 10. The CDR3 loop reads CASSYEYPGQSTDTQYF. CDR3 DNA: TGTGCCAGCAGCTACGAATACCCGGGACAGAGCACAGATACGCAGTATTTT.

V gene TRBV30 combines with J gene TRBJ1-5; D might be TRBD1 (5 bases). CDR1 GTSNPN and CDR2 SVGIG come from the germline V gene (reference sequence). Trimming took 3 bases from V and 5 from J, leaving 14 bases between them. The CDR3 runs to 14 residues. This CDR3 is CAWRAGRGYQPQHF. DNA for the CDR3: TGTGCCTGGAGGGCGGGGAGGGGCTATCAGCCCCAGCATTTT.

Of note for this clone: This same CDR3 is encoded by further DNA sequences in the sample. The rearrangement links TRBV9 to TRBJ1-3, with D maybe TRBD1 (5 bases). V lost 0 bases, J lost 3 bases, and 10 bases lay in between. The germline CDR1 and CDR2 sequences are SGDLS and YYNGEE. This CDR3 contains 15 residues. The CDR3 sequence: CASSVGQGGGNTIYF. In DNA, the CDR3 is TGTGCCAGCAGCGTAGGGCAGGGAGGTGGAAACACCATATATTTT.

The J gene is TRBJ2-1, the V gene TRBV6-5, with 9 bases lining up with TRBD2. Germline assignment: CDR1 MNHEY and CDR2 SVGAGI. J was trimmed by 8 bases and V by 7 bases; bases with no gene match: 9. This CDR3 spans 14 amino acids. Here the CDR3 DNA reads TGTGCCAGCACTCGAACTAGCGGGTCGGATGAGCAGTTCTTC. Amino acid sequence: CASTRTSGSDEQFF.

V and J are TRBV6-1 and TRBJ2-1; 14 positions match TRBD2. This CDR3 region has 14 residues. V lost 6 bases and J lost 10; bases outside the gene matches: 5. Looked up from germline, CDR1 is MNHNS and CDR2 is SASEGT. CDR3 in amino acids: CASSGTSGRGEQFF. Written as DNA, the CDR3 is TGTGCCAGCAGCGGGACTAGCGGGAGAGGCGAGCAGTTCTTC.

This clone has a handful of counts. This sequence joins TRBV4-2 and TRBJ2-5; 14 bases agree with TRBD2. Trimming cost V 4 bases and J 1 base; bases outside gene matches: 8. The V gene's germline CDR1 is LGHNA and CDR2 YNFKEQ. CDR3 length: 18 amino acids. CDR3: CASSRTGLAGVGQETQYF. As DNA, the CDR3 is TGTGCCAGCAGCCGAACGGGACTAGCGGGAGTCGGCCAAGAGACCCAGTACTTC.

The genes are TRBV18 and TRBJ2-5; TRBD2 matches 15 bases. Germline V CDR1 and CDR2: KGHSH, LQKENI. V shed 5 bases, J shed 4 bases, and the junction held 14 bases outside the gene matches. CDR3 length: 19 residues. CDR3 nucleotide sequence: TGTGCCAGCTCAAAAACGTCGCCGGGACTAGCGGGGGGAGGAGAGACCCAGTACTTC. Translated, it gives CASSKTSPGLAGGGETQYF.

Only one count was recorded for this clone. The chain is built from TRBV4-3 and TRBJ2-1; 13 nucleotides match TRBD2. This CDR3 region has 16 residues. The V and J ends lost 0 bases and 8 bases, in that order; junction bases with no gene match: 4. The V gene's germline CDR1 is LGHNA and CDR2 YSLEER. The CDR3 loop is CASSQDWTSGGDEQFF. In DNA, the CDR3 is TGCGCCAGCAGCCAAGATTGGACTAGCGGGGGAGATGAGCAGTTCTTC.

The V call is TRBV9, the J call TRBJ2-7; 9 bases line up with TRBD2. Germline lookup yields CDR1 SGDLS and CDR2 YYNGEE. The CDR3 has 15 amino acids. Germline trimming cut 0 bases from V and 4 bases from J; bases unmatched to any gene: 5. The CDR3 DNA follows: TGTGCCAGCAGCGTAGCAAGCGGGGGGATATACGAGCAGTACTTC. As protein: CASSVASGGIYEQYF.

The CDR3 loop reads CASSLGLAVQETQYF. The DNA for the CDR3 is TGTGCCAGCAGCCTAGGACTAGCGGTCCAAGAGACCCAGTACTTC. This sequence joins TRBV7-3 and TRBJ2-5; 10 nucleotides agree with TRBD2. The length of the CDR3 is 15 residues. Unmatched junction bases numbered 4, after V lost 5 bases and J lost 1 base. CDR1 SGHTA and CDR2 FQGTGA come from the germline V gene. The variable domain in full, completed from reference TRBV7-3 and TRBJ2-5, reads GAGVSQTPSNKVTEKGKYVELRCDPISGHTALYWYRQSLGQGPEFLIYFQGTGAADDSGLPNDRFFAVRPEGSVSTLKIQRTERGDSAVYLCASSLGLAVQETQYFGPGTRLLVL.

The chain is built from TRBV7-9 and TRBJ2-1; D gene unclear. The CDR3 is 13 residues long. Trimming removed 1 base from V and 4 bases from J, with 5 bases in between. Germline-derived CDR1 and CDR2 are SEHNR and FQNEAQ (reference sequence). DNA for the CDR3: TGTGCCAGCAGCTTAGGACTTTACAATGAGCAGTTCTTC. Translating it yields CASSLGLYNEQFF.

J is TRBJ1-5 and V is TRBV30, with TRBD1 as a possible D gene (5 bases). The CDR3 is made up of 13 amino acids. V gave up 3 bases and J gave up 5 bases, with 11 bases separating them. CDR1 and CDR2 (germline): GTSNPN, SVGIG (reference sequence). In nucleotides, the CDR3 is TGTGCCTGGAGCGCAGGGTGGGATCAGCCCCAGCATTTT. This sequence encodes CAWSAGWDQPQHF.

This chain joins TRBV19 and TRBJ1-1; perhaps TRBD1 as D (5 bases). CDR3 length: 13 residues. V was cut by 6 bases and J by 4 bases, with 12 bases left in between. Germline CDR1 is LNHDA and CDR2 is SQIVND (reference sequence). CDR3 bases: TGTGCCAGTAGGGCGGGGGTGGGCACTGAAGCTTTCTTT. Protein sequence: CASRAGVGTEAFF.

V and J are TRBV5-1 and TRBJ1-1; weak D call: TRBD1 (6 bases). With 0 bases removed from V and 4 bases from J, the gap between germline ends came to 13 bases. There are 15 residues in the CDR3. CDR1 is SGHRS and CDR2 is YFSETQ in the germline V gene. The CDR3 nucleotides are TGCGCCAGCAGCTTGGCCGTCCAGGGGATCACTGAAGCTTTCTTT. Amino acid sequence: CASSLAVQGITEAFF.

The rearrangement joins TRBV7-6 to TRBJ2-1; 10 bases fit TRBD2. J gave up 4 bases and V 1 base, and 4 bases lay outside the gene matches. The CDR3 consists of 16 residues. Germline values: CDR1 SGHVS, CDR2 FNYEAQ. The DNA of the CDR3 is TGTGCCAGCAGCTTAGATACTAGCGGGGCGTACAATGAGCAGTTCTTC. Translation: CASSLDTSGAYNEQFF.

The V call is TRBV19, the J call TRBJ2-3; 9 bases are a match to TRBD2. CDR1 LNHDA and CDR2 SQIVND come from the germline V gene (reference sequence). V trimming: 4 bases; J trimming: 2 bases; junction bases outside the gene matches: 4. This CDR3 has 15 residues. The CDR3: CASSRTSVPTDTQYF. In DNA form, the CDR3 reads TGTGCCAGTAGTAGGACTAGCGTACCCACAGATACGCAGTATTTT.

The chain combines TRBV25-1 with TRBJ1-3; D remains unclear. Per the germline V gene, CDR1 is MGHDK and CDR2 is SYGVNS. V was trimmed by 2 bases and J by 7 bases, leaving 12 bases between them. The CDR3 extends over 14 amino acids. DNA of the CDR3: TGTGCCAGCAGTGAACCGGGGTCCCGGAACACCATATATTTT. The encoded protein is CASSEPGSRNTIYF.

The V and J genes are TRBV5-1 and TRBJ2-7; possible D gene TRBD1, 6 bases. Per the germline V gene, CDR1 is SGHRS and CDR2 is YFSETQ. The CDR3 spans 14 residues. The V end lost 1 base, the J end lost 2 bases, and 10 bases lay between the germline ends. The CDR3 DNA reads TGCGCCAGCAGCTTGACAGGGACCGCCTACGAGCAGTACTTC. This gives the protein CASSLTGTAYEQYF. Full variable domain (rest looked up from reference TRBV5-1 and TRBJ2-7): KAGVTQTPRYLIKTRGQQVTLSCSPISGHRSVSWYQQTPGQGLQFLFEYFSETQRNKGNFPGRFSGRQFSNSRSEMNVSTLELGDSALYLCASSLTGTAYEQYFGPGTRLTVT.

The chain couples TRBV2 to TRBJ1-2; D may be TRBD1 (5 bases). The CDR3 covers 13 residues. Germline V lookup: CDR1 SNHLY, CDR2 FYNNEI. Trimming removed 7 bases at V and 4 bases at J, with 13 bases between. The CDR3 region is CASKTDSSYGYTF. As DNA, the CDR3 is TGTGCCAGCAAAACAGACAGTTCCTATGGCTACACCTTC.